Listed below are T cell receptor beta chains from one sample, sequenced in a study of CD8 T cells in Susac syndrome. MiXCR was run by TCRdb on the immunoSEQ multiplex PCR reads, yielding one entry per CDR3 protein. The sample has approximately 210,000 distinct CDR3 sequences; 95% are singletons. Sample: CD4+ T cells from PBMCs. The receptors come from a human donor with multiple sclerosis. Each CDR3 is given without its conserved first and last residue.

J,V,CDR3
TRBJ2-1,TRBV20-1,SAEWTGTGGHEQF
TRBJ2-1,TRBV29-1,SVIPYNEQF
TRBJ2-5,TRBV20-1,SAQSTSVGETQY
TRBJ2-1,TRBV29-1,SVVLRDEQF
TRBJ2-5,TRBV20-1,SVDRGIRKETQY
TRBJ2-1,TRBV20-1,SAQSTTSVPYNEQF
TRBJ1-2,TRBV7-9,ASSLSPGSYGYT
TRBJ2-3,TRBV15,ATSRDGSRTDTQY
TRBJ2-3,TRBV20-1,SAHASGTDTQY
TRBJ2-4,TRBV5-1,ASKQGAGENIQY
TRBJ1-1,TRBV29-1,SVGVRAAGTEAF
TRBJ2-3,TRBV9,ASSVSGSEDTQY
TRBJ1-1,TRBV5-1,ASSLGPTGDTEAF
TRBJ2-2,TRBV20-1,SATRAGELF
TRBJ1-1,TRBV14,ASSQPGTGHAAF
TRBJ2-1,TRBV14,ASSQVMGRPYNEQF
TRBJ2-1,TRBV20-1,SARARAGAYNEQF
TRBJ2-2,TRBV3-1,ASSLRVGVHNTGELF
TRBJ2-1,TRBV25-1,ASKRASGTNSYNEQF
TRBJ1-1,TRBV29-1,SGGRKNTEAF
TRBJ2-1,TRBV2,ASSPNPRYNEQF
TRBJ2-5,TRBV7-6,ASSSSQGQETQY
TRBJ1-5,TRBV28,ASRPSYAWGTGSNQPQH
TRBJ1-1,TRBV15,ATSQQGPNTEAF
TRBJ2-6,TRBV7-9,ASSFSHSGANVLT
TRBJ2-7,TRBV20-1,SASFLAGGVEQY
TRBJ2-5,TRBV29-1,SVRQDHSHGETQY
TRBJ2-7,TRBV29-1,SAKQGAEYEQY
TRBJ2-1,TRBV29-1,SARASYEQF
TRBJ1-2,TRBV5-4,ASNLHHGRINYGYT
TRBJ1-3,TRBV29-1,SVRSSGNTIY
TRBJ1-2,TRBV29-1,SVVSGRADGYT
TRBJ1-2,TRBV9,ASSPEGTNYGYT